This T cell receptor (beta chain) was identified in a study of CD4 and CD8 cells across lung adenocarcinoma regions. Samples came from patients with localized non-small cell lung adenocarcinoma. TCRdb processed the PCR reads anew with MiXCR; each CDR3 protein has one entry. Of about 12,000 distinct CDR3 sequences listed, less than 60% were seen once; the top ten hold around 34%. Unmatched junction bases numbered 7, after V lost 6 bases and J lost 8 bases. Germline V gene lookup returns CDR1 MDHEN and CDR2 SYDVKM. The CDR3 loop spans 15 amino acids. The TCR was taken from a female donor with lung adenocarcinoma. The CD4 and CD8 labels of this study may be unreliable. The J gene is TRBJ2-1, the V gene TRBV28; 13 bases agree with TRBD2. The specimen sequenced was CD8+ T cells from the margin of a lung tumor. As DNA, the CDR3 is TGTGCCAGCAGGCCTACTAGCGGGAGGGTGGATGAGCAGTTCTTC. Encoded protein: CASRPTSGRVDEQFF.